One T cell receptor (beta chain) is described in this entry. Its target is unknown. An end of the junction differs from the germline gene, which may be a read error. This specimen comes from a study of blood T cells in healthy people across ages. Findings and caveats of the study: Researchers report that TCR beta diversity correlated strongly with naive T cell percentage.

Germline CDR1 SEHNR, CDR2 FQNEAQ (reference sequence). The CDR3 loop spans 13 amino acids. It was with a sample-barcoded 5' primer and a J-beta primer mix that a second PCR of roughly 6 to 11 cycles was run. Carrying 12 random nucleotides, a template-switch adaptor labeled each individual cDNA molecule. A single record per CDR3 protein comes from TCRdb applying MiXCR to the 5' RACE reads. This sample has approximately 940,000 distinct CDR3 sequences, with 40% to 60% found just once. Individuals who donated were healthy Caucasians from Russia aged roughly 6 to 95. Sequencing was performed on blood. This sequence was found in a man aged 25 to 40 in good health. The V and J genes are TRBV7-9 and TRBJ1-2; possibly TRBD1 for D (6 bases). CDR3 loop: CASNSQGYYGHTF. The CDR3 region has the DNA TGTGCCAGCAACTCGCAGGGGTACTATGGCCACACCTTC.